This T cell receptor (beta chain) was captured in a study of T cells in tuberculosis. Each donor contributed roughly 100,000 T cells on average, unsorted. Clones were read by immunoSEQ multiplex PCR, and TCRdb kept only the in-frame ones, dropping some. The data show approximately 30,000 clones, with about 89% seen just once and roughly 2.2% held by the top ten. After removal of 6 bases from V and 0 bases from J, the junction contained 5 bases not matched to a gene. Germline V gene lookup returns CDR1 SGHTA and CDR2 FQGTGA. The CDR3 covers 16 residues. The material sequenced was PBMCs. The chain uses TRBV7-3 and TRBJ2-6; 7 bases fit TRBD1. This receptor was obtained from a donor between 5 and 29 years old with latent tuberculosis or without tuberculosis infection. CDR3 region: CASSPSGGSGANVLTF. The DNA for the CDR3 is TGTGCCAGCAGTCCGTCAGGGGGCTCTGGGGCCAACGTCCTGACTTTC.